This T cell receptor (beta chain) is drawn from a study of T-cell reconstitution after alpha-beta-depleted transplantation in children. This clonotype was found many times. Unique molecular identifiers were used to barcode this TCRbeta library. Using its own MiXCR run on the PCR reads, TCRdb lists one record per CDR3 protein. The table records approximately 200,000 distinct CDR3 sequences, about 14% of them present only once. The CDR3 has 16 residues. Germline V gene data show CDR1 as SGHNT and CDR2 as YENEEA. The V gene lost 5 bases and the J gene lost 2 bases, with 13 bases spanning the gap. The TCR was taken from a human donor who donated a stem cell graft to a child with acute lymphoblastic leukemia. The V and J genes are TRBV11-3 and TRBJ2-6; D assignment may be TRBD1 or TRBD2 (5 bases each). The source material was PBMCs from the stem cell graft donor, sampled from the stem cell graft. The CDR3 nucleotides read TGTGCCAGCAGCATCCGACGGGGCGCTGGGGCCAACGTCCTGACTTTC. It yields the protein CASSIRRGAGANVLTF.